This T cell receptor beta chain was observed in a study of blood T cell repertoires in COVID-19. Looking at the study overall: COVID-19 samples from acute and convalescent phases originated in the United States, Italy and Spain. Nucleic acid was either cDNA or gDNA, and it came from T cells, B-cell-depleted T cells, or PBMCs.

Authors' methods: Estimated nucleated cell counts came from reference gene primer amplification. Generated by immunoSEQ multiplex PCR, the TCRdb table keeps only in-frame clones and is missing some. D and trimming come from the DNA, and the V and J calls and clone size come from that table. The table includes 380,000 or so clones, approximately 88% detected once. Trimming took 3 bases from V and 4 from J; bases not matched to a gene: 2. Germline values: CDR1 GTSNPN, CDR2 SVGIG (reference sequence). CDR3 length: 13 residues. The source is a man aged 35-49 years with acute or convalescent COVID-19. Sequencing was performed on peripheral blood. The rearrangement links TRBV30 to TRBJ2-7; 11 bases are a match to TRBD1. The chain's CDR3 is CAWRGTGGYEQYF. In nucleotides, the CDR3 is TGTGCCTGGAGGGGGACAGGGGGGTACGAGCAGTACTTC.